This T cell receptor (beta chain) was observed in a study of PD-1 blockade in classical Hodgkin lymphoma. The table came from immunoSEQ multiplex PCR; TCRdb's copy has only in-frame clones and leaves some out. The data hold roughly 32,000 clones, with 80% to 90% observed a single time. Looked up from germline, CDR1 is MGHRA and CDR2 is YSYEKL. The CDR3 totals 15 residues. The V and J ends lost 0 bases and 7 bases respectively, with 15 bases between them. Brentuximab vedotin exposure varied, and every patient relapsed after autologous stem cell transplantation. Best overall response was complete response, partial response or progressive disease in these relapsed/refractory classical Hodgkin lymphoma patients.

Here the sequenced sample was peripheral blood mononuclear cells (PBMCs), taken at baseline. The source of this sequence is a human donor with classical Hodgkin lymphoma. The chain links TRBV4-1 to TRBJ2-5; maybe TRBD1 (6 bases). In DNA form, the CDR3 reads TGCGCCAGCAGCCAAGAGGGACACCCTGGGGGGACCCAGTACTTC. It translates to CASSQEGHPGGTQYF.